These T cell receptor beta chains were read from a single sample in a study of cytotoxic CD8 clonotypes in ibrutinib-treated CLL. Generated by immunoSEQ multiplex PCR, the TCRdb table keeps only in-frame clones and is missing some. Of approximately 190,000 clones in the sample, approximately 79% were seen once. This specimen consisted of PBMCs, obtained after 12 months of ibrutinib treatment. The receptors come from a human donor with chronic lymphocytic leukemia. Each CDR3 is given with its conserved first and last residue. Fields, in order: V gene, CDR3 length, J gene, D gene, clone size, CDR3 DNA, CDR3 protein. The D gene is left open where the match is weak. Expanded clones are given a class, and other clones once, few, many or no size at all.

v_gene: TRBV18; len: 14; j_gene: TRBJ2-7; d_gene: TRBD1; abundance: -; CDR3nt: TGTGCCAGCTCACCACCTGGACAGGTCCACGAGCAGTACTTC; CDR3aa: CASSPPGQVHEQYF
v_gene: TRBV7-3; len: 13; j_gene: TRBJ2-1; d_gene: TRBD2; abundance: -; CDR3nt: TGTGCCAGCAGCCCTAGCGGGGCACGTGAGCAGTTCTTC; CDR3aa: CASSPSGAREQFF
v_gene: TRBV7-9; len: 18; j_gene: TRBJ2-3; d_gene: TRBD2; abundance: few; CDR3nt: TGTGCCGCAGGAGGGGGGACTAGCGGGAAACCAGAGTGGAATACGCAGTATTTT; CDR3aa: CAAGGGTSGKPEWNTQYF
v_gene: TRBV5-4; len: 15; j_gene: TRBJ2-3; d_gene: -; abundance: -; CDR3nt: TGTGCCAGCAGCTTGAAAAGCGGAGGGGCAGATACGCAGTATTTT; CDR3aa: CASSLKSGGADTQYF
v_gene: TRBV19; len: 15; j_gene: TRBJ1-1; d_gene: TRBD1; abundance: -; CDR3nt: TGTGCCACCTCGCGACAGGGAGGGCTGAACACTGAAGCTTTCTTT; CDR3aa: CATSRQGGLNTEAFF
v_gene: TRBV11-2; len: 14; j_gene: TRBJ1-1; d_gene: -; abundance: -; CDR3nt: TGTGCCAGCACCCCGAGGTGGATGAACACTGAAGCTTTCTTT; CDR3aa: CASTPRWMNTEAFF
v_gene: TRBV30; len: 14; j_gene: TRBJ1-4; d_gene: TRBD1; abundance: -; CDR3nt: TGTGCCTGGAGTGTCACAGGGGTAGGGGAAAAACTGTTTTTT; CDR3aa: CAWSVTGVGEKLFF
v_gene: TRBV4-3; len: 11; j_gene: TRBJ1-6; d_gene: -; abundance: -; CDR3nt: TGCGCCAGCAGCCAAAATTCACCCCTCCACTTT; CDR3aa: CASSQNSPLHF
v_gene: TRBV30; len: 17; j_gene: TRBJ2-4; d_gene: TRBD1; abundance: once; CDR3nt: TGTGCCTGGAGTGGGGTCCTGGGCAGGGGGCGATTGGACATTCAGTACTTC; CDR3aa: CAWSGVLGRGRLDIQYF
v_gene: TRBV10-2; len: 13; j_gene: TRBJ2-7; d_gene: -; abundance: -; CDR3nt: TGCGCTTCGACTCGTCAGGAAGCTTACGAGCAGTACTTC; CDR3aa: CASTRQEAYEQYF
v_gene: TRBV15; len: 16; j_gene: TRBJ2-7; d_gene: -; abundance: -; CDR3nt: TGTGCCACCAGCAGAATCAGGGACACCCTAGCCTACGAGCAGTACTTC; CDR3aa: CATSRIRDTLAYEQYF
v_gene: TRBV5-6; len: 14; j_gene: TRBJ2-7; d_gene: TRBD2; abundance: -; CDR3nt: TGTGCCAGCAGCTTGGGCGGGGGGCTCTACGAGCAGTACTTC; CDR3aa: CASSLGGGLYEQYF
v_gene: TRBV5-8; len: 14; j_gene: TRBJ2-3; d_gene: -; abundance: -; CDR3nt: TGTGCCAGCAGCTTGCAGGGACACACAGATACGCAGTATTTT; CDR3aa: CASSLQGHTDTQYF
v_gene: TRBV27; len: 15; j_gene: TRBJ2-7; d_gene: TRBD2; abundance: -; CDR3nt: TGTGCCAGCAGTTTATCAGGGAGGGGCTTCTACGAGCAGTACTTC; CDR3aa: CASSLSGRGFYEQYF
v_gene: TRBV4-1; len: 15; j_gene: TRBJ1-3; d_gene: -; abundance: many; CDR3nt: TGCGCCAGCAGCCAAGTGACAGCTCAGGGAAACACCATATATTTT; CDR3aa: CASSQVTAQGNTIYF
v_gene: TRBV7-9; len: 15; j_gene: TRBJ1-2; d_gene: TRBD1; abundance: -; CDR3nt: TGTGCCAGCAGCCCCATATCAATCAGGGGGCTGGGCTACACCTTC; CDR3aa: CASSPISIRGLGYTF
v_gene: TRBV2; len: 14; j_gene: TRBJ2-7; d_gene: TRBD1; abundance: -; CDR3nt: TGTGCCAGCAGTGGACAGAGACAGGGCTACGAGCAGTACTTC; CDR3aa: CASSGQRQGYEQYF
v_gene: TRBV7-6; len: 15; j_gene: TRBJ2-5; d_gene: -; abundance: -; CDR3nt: TGTGCCAGCAGCTCCCGTTGGGGGCCCTCAGAGACCCAGTACTTC; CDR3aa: CASSSRWGPSETQYF
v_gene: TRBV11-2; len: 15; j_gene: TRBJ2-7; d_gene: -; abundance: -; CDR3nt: TGTGCCAGCAGCTTAGGGGGGACACGAGCCTACGAGCAGTACTTC; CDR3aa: CASSLGGTRAYEQYF
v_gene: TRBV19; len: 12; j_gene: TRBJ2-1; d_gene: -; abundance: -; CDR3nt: TGTGCCAGCCAGGGACCCTACAATGAGCAGTTCTTC; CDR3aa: CASQGPYNEQFF
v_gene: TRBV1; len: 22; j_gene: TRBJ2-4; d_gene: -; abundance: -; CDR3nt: TGCACCAGCAGTGGATACAGGTCGTACCGCCAGTCTTCGCAGGCCTACCTAAACATTCAGTACTTC; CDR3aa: CTSSGYRSYRQSSQAYLNIQYF
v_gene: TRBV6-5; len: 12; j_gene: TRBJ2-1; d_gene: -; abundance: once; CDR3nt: TGTGCCAGCCGTACGGGGTTCAATGAGCAGTTCTTC; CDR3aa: CASRTGFNEQFF
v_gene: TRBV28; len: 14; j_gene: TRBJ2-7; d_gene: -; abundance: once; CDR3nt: TGTGCCACCTCCCCGGGTAGGGGTCCCTACGAGCAGTACTTC; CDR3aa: CATSPGRGPYEQYF
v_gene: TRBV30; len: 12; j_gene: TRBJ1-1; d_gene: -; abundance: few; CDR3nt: TGTGCCTGGAGGAGGGCGGTCACTGAAGCTTTCTTT; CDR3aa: CAWRRAVTEAFF
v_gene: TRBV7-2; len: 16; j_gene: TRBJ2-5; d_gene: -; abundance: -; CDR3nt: TGTGCCAGCAGCCCCCACCCCCGCGGGGGCGGGGGGACCCAGTACTTC; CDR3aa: CASSPHPRGGGGTQYF
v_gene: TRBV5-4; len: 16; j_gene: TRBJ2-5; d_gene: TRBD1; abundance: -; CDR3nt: TGTGCCAGCAGCCGTCCGCCGGGACAGGGCTCAGAGACCCAGTACTTC; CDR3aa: CASSRPPGQGSETQYF
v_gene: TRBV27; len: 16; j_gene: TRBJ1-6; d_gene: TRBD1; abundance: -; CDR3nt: TGTGCCAGCAGTGTTGGCTCGACAGGGTCCGGTTCACCCCTCCACTTT; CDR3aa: CASSVGSTGSGSPLHF
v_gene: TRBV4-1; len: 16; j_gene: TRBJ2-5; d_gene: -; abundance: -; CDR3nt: TGCGCCAGCAGCCAAGATCTACCTACGGTCCAAGCGACCCAGTACTTC; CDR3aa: CASSQDLPTVQATQYF
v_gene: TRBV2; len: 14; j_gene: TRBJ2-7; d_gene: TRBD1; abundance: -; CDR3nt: TGTGCCAGCAAGTCAGGGGGTATCTCCTACGAGCAGTACTTC; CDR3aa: CASKSGGISYEQYF
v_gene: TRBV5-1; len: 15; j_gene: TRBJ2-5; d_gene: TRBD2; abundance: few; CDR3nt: TGCGCCAGCAGCTTGCGGAGACTAGCCCTGGAGACCCAGTACTTC; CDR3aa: CASSLRRLALETQYF
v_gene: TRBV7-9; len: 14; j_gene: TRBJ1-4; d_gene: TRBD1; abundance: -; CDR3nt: TGTGCCAGCAGCCACGGACAGGGTAATGAAAAACTGTTTTTT; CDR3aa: CASSHGQGNEKLFF